The rows below give T cell receptor beta chains drawn from one sample of a study of T cell clonotyping in hematopoietic cell transplantation. Measured with immunoSEQ multiplex PCR; TCRdb has only the in-frame clones, and not every one. The data show 10,000 to 15,000 clones, about nine tenths seen once. The specimen comprised PBMCs, sampled 100 days after allogeneic stem cell transplant. These receptors were obtained from a female patient aged 50-59 years who had an allogeneic stem cell transplant from an unrelated donor, so the T cells may come from the graft donor. Some clones in this sample may be carry-over from other donors' samples. Each CDR3 is given with its conserved first and last residue. D genes are given only for firm matches. Clone size is given for some rows only: seen once, a few or many times, or a class if the clone is expanded.

V,J,size,D,CDR3,DNA
TRBV18,TRBJ1-5,NA,NA,CASSPPGGVINQPQHF,TGTGCCAGCTCACCACCCGGGGGGGTAATTAATCAGCCCCAGCATTTT
TRBV5-1,TRBJ2-3,NA,NA,CASSLVGGSTDTQYF,TGCGCCAGCAGCTTGGTGGGCGGCTCCACAGATACGCAGTATTTT
TRBV15,TRBJ1-5,NA,NA,CATSRTFSEGGRINQPQHF,TGTGCCACCAGCAGAACCTTCTCGGAGGGGGGACGGATCAATCAGCCCCAGCATTTT
TRBV4-1,TRBJ2-7,NA,NA,CASSQDKGYEQYF,TGCGCCAGCAGCCAAGACAAGGGGTACGAGCAGTACTTC
TRBV15,TRBJ1-1,NA,NA,CATTTRKMNTEAFF,TGTGCCACCACCACGAGGAAGATGAACACTGAAGCTTTCTTT
TRBV6-5,TRBJ1-2,few,TRBD1,CASSGTGDYGYTF,TGTGCCAGCAGCGGGACAGGGGACTATGGCTACACCTTC
TRBV5-4,TRBJ1-1,NA,NA,CASSLVQGPHTEAFF,TGTGCCAGCAGCTTGGTACAGGGTCCGCACACTGAAGCTTTCTTT
TRBV11-2,TRBJ2-1,NA,NA,CASSPREGLQGYNEQFF,TGTGCCAGCAGCCCGAGGGAGGGACTCCAGGGGTACAATGAGCAGTTCTTC
TRBV10-3,TRBJ1-1,NA,NA,CAISESEVRMNTEAFF,TGTGCCATCAGTGAGTCGGAGGTCCGGATGAACACTGAAGCTTTCTTT
TRBV2,TRBJ2-3,NA,TRBD2,CASSPSGGTFTDTQYF,TGTGCCAGCAGTCCGAGCGGGGGGACGTTCACAGATACGCAGTATTTT
TRBV7-8,TRBJ2-7,NA,NA,CASSSRGGDRYEQYF,TGTGCCAGCAGCTCCCGCGGCGGCGACCGCTACGAGCAGTACTTC
TRBV5-1,TRBJ2-7,NA,TRBD2,CASSLGLAGHYEQYF,TGCGCCAGCAGCTTAGGACTAGCGGGCCACTACGAGCAGTACTTC
TRBV21-1,TRBJ1-1,NA,NA,CASSTGKGDTEAFF,TGTGCCAGCAGCACCGGGAAGGGTGACACTGAAGCTTTCTTT
TRBV28,TRBJ1-2,NA,NA,CASRPGVYYGYTF,TGTGCCAGCAGACCAGGGGTCTACTATGGCTACACCTTC
TRBV30,TRBJ2-7,NA,TRBD2,CAWRRLAGDEQYF,TGTGCCTGGAGGCGACTAGCGGGAGACGAGCAGTACTTC
TRBV27,TRBJ2-3,large,NA,CASSSARGKSTDTQYF,TGTGCCAGCAGTTCAGCGCGCGGAAAAAGCACAGATACGCAGTATTTT
TRBV18,TRBJ1-1,NA,NA,CASSPTGGGPNTEAFF,TGTGCCAGCTCACCCACGGGGGGAGGGCCGAACACTGAAGCTTTCTTT
TRBV5-1,TRBJ1-2,NA,NA,CASSLEGPAGYTF,TGCGCCAGCAGCTTGGAAGGGCCGGCTGGCTACACCTTC
TRBV30,TRBJ2-3,NA,NA,CAWSPTDTQYF,TGTGCCTGGAGCCCGACGGATACGCAGTATTTT
TRBV7-2,TRBJ1-3,NA,NA,CASRTFVSGNTIYF,TGTGCCAGCAGGACCTTTGTCTCTGGAAACACCATATATTTT
TRBV11-3,TRBJ2-3,NA,NA,CASSLMGLDTQYF,TGTGCCAGCAGCTTAATGGGGTTAGATACGCAGTATTTT
TRBV29-1,TRBJ2-7,NA,NA,CSVRLAYEQYF,TGCAGCGTGCGACTAGCCTACGAGCAGTACTTC
TRBV14,TRBJ2-1,NA,TRBD2,CASSQVSSGREKFF,TGTGCCAGCAGCCAAGTCTCTAGCGGGAGGGAAAAGTTCTTC